Reported below is one T cell receptor (beta chain). These data come from a study of sequential checkpoint blockade in melanoma. CDR1 and CDR2 from the germline V gene are MNHGY and SAAAGT. Trimming took 0 bases from V and 7 from J, leaving 13 bases between them. The CDR3 has 16 residues. This table comes from immunoSEQ multiplex PCR, and its TCRdb copy is limited to in-frame clones, with some not included. Here the sample spans thousands of clones, about 18% being singletons. Treatment of the sample: randomized to nivolumab then ipilimumab (arm A) or the reverse (arm B). The sequence derives from a human donor with melanoma. This specimen consisted of tumor tissue (inferred from file names), obtained from a patient given nivolumab and ipilimumab in sequence. This chain uses TRBV6-8 with TRBJ1-6; D gene uncertain. The CDR3 reads CASSYSMRHGNSPLHF. The CDR3 nucleotides are TGTGCCAGCAGTTACTCGATGAGACACGGAAATTCACCCCTCCACTTT.